These 15 T cell receptor beta chains were all obtained from the same sample, sequenced in a study of tumor-infiltrating lymphocytes in oesophageal squamous cell carcinoma. TCRdb called the PCR reads again in MiXCR, with one record for every CDR3 protein. The profile shows fewer than 20,000 distinct CDR3 sequences, 42% of them singletons. Source material: normal esophageal tissue next to the tumor. The receptor source for this set is a female donor with esophageal squamous cell carcinoma.

In its sample, this clonotype was seen a few times. The chain employs TRBV11-2 and TRBJ2-7; 15 positions agree with TRBD2. The J call is doubtful: the DNA matches TRBJ2-1 better. The CDR3 covers 15 residues. CDR1 and CDR2 from the germline V gene are SGHAT and FQNNGV. The CDR3 nucleotides read TGTGCCAGCAGCTCCGGGACTAGCGGGAGGTTTGAGCAGTTCTTC. This codes for CASSSGTSGRFEQFF.

This clonotype was picked up a small number of times. V usage is TRBV7-3 and J usage is TRBJ2-1, with D possibly TRBD2 on 6 matching bases. V was pared by 2 bases and J by 6 bases, with 17 bases between. The CDR3 covers 16 residues. The germline gives CDR1 SGHTA, CDR2 FQGTGA. In DNA, the CDR3 is TGTGCCAGCAGCTTAGGCAGTAGCGGTCTGGCCAATGAGCAGTTCTTC. Amino acid sequence: CASSLGSSGLANEQFF.

The rearrangement links TRBV3-1 to TRBJ2-1; D possibly corresponds to TRBD2 (6 bases). TRBJ2-7 explains the end of the DNA better; the J call may be wrong. The CDR3 has 14 residues. Germline CDR1 reads LGHDT; CDR2 reads YNNKEL (reference sequence). The CDR3 nucleotides read TGTGCCAGCATTGCCACAGGCGGGATGGGCGAGCAGTACTTC. Translating gives CASIATGGMGEQYF.

This clonotype was recorded many times. V is TRBV7-9 and J is TRBJ1-1; TRBD1 aligns across 12 bases. Trimming took 7 bases from V and 8 from J; bases not matched to a gene: 35. Germline V lookup: CDR1 SEHNR, CDR2 FQNEAQ (reference sequence). The CDR3 consists of 23 residues. The CDR3, as DNA: TGTGCCAGCACCGAAATTTCACTCCGGGACAGGGGGCCCCAGGGTCCCAGATTTAACGAAGCTTTCTTT. This encodes CASTEISLRDRGPQGPRFNEAFF. Filled out from reference TRBV7-9 and TRBJ1-1, the complete variable domain reads DTGVSQNPRHKITKRGQNVTFRCDPISEHNRLYWYRQTLGQGPEFLTYFQNEAQLEKSRLLSDRFSAERPKGSFSTLEIQRTEQGDSAMYLCASTEISLRDRGPQGPRFNEAFFGQGTRLTVV.

The table lists this clonotype with many counts. The chain has TRBV25-1 and TRBJ1-1; D is uncertain. Per germline, CDR1 MGHDK and CDR2 SYGVNS. CDR3 size: 13 residues. The V end lost 6 bases, the J end lost 0 bases, and 8 bases lay between the germline ends. The CDR3 loop is CASRINMNTEAFF. Written as DNA, the CDR3 is TGTGCCAGCAGGATAAATATGAACACTGAAGCTTTCTTT.

Concerning this clonotype: The conserved closing phenylalanine or tryptophan is absent in this CDR3, likely reflecting a read error. The DNA is left out, because the CDR3 cannot be placed on it with certainty; the CDR3 is given as TCRdb lists it. V and J are TRBV12-3 or TRBV12-4 and TRBJ2-5; the table's D gene call, TRBD2, was not cross checked with the DNA. The CDR3 length is 16 residues, termini included. The CDR3 spells CASSLRLDNSPLHFGN.

With respect to this clonotype: One end of the junction fails to match germline, which may point to a read error. The chain links TRBV7-6 to TRBJ2-1; unclear D gene. This CDR3 region has 13 residues. Germline V lookup: CDR1 SGHVS, CDR2 FNYEAQ. The CDR3 bases are TGTGCTAGCAGCTTCTCGGCTGGCAATGAGCAGTTCTTC. The encoded protein is CASSFSAGNEQFF.

This clonotype was seen more than once but under ten times. The V call is TRBV2, the J call TRBJ1-1; a possible D gene is TRBD1 (5 bases). The CDR3 is 16 residues long. Germline CDR1 SNHLY, CDR2 FYNNEI. Trimming stripped 5 bases from V and 4 bases from J, with 20 bases between. The CDR3 DNA follows: TGTGCCAGCAGTCGGCGGGGCTCTGGGGACGGCACTGAAGCTTTCTTT. Protein sequence: CASSRRGSGDGTEAFF.

As regards this clonotype: A much larger clone differs from this one at a single base, so this may be a read error. The V and J genes are TRBV5-3 and TRBJ2-5; D remains unclear. TRBV5-3 is labeled an ORF, and its function is uncertain. The CDR3 consists of 15 residues. The CDR3 sequence is CASSPFIGKEETHYF. In nucleotides, the CDR3 is TGTGCCAGCAGCCCCTTCATAGGAAAGGAAGAGACCCACTACTTC.

This clonotype occurred a few times. It may be a read error: a sequence one base away is much more abundant. The chain joins TRBV11-2 to TRBJ2-7, with TRBD2 identical over 7 bases. The CDR3 is 13 amino acids. V was clipped by 5 bases and J by 7 bases; unmatched bases: 8. The V gene's germline CDR1 is SGHAT and CDR2 FQNNGV. The CDR3 sequence is CASSPGLDREQYF. The CDR3 bases are TGTGCCAGCAGCCCCGGACTAGACCGTGAGCAGTACTTC.

This clonotype came up a few times. The chain recombines TRBV5-5 with TRBJ1-2; TRBD1 agrees at 8 bases. The CDR3 extends over 15 amino acids. The junction had 7 bases not matched to a gene; V was cut back by 4 bases and J by 2 bases. Germline CDR1 is SGHKS and CDR2 is YYEKEE (reference sequence). CDR3 DNA sequence: TGTGCCAGCAGCAACCCTGGACAGGGAAACTATGGCTACACCTTC. Its protein product is CASSNPGQGNYGYTF.

This clonotype appeared many times. With a much larger clone just one base away, this may be a read error. The chain is built from TRBV2 and TRBJ2-7; D is ambiguous. V gave up 2 bases and J gave up 7 bases, with 9 bases separating them. CDR1 is SNHLY and CDR2 is FYNNEI in the germline V gene. CDR3 length: 12 amino acids. CDR3 in amino acids: CASSELYNEQYF. CDR3 sequence (DNA): TGTGCCAGCAGTGAACTATACAATGAGCAGTACTTC.

About this clonotype itself: Here the CDR3 omits its conserved ending phenylalanine or tryptophan, so a read error is the likely source. The DNA is left out, because the CDR3 cannot be placed on it with certainty; the CDR3 is given as TCRdb lists it. The genes are TRBV5-4 and TRBJ2-7. CDR1 and CDR2 from the germline V gene are SGHNT and YYREEE (reference sequence). With termini counted, the CDR3 has 16 amino acids. CDR3 sequence: CASSLAYPNHGYTFGS.

In its sample, this clonotype ranks as medium-sized. At one of its ends the junction is not consistent with the germline gene, which may arise from a read error. This chain connects TRBV7-7 to TRBJ2-1, with a tentative D call TRBD2 (6 bases). Looked up from germline, CDR1 is SSHAT and CDR2 is FNYEAQ (reference sequence). The CDR3 has 13 amino acids. The CDR3 sequence is CASSPGLNNEQFF. The CDR3 DNA is TGTGCTAGCAGCCCGGGACTTAACAATGAGCAGTTCTTC. The whole variable domain, filled in from reference TRBV7-7 and TRBJ2-1, reads GAGVSQSPRYKVTKRGQDVTLRCDPISSHATLYWYQQALGQGPEFLTYFNYEAQPDKSGLPSDRFSAERPEGSISTLTIQRTEQRDSAMYRCASSPGLNNEQFFGPGTRLTVL.

This clonotype has ten or more counts. The rearrangement uses TRBV7-3 and TRBJ1-1, with D tentatively TRBD1 (6 bases). Germline V gene data show CDR1 as SGHTA and CDR2 as FQGTGA. The CDR3 is 15 residues long. Trimming shortened V by 5 bases and J by 0 bases, and 13 bases separated the two germline ends. This CDR3 reads CASSHTGGLNTEAFF. In DNA form, the CDR3 reads TGTGCCAGCAGCCACACCGGGGGGCTGAACACTGAAGCTTTCTTT.